This passage covers 8 T cell receptor beta chains from one sample sequenced in a study of T cell changes during pregnancy in multiple sclerosis. The assay was immunoSEQ multiplex PCR, and TCRdb's table has in-frame clones only and misses some. The data hold about 38,000 clones, with around nine tenths observed a single time. The source was CD8+ T cells from peripheral blood mononuclear cells, collected in the third trimester of pregnancy. The receptors stem from a female donor with multiple sclerosis, enrolled in a pregnancy study.

As concerns this clone: The sample contains more than one DNA sequence encoding this CDR3. This chain links TRBV7-9 with TRBJ1-2; 7 nucleotides match TRBD1. V was clipped by 1 base and J by 2 bases; unmatched bases: 1. This CDR3 comprises 14 residues. Germline V gene data show CDR1 as SEHNR and CDR2 as FQNEAQ (reference sequence). CDR3: CASSLGQGNYGYTF. In DNA form, the CDR3 reads TGTGCCAGCAGCTTAGGACAGGGAAACTATGGCTACACCTTC.

The chain uses TRBV4-1 and TRBJ1-1, with D maybe TRBD1 (5 bases). This CDR3 comprises 13 residues. Trimming pared 0 bases from V and 7 bases from J, leaving 9 bases between. Looked up from germline, CDR1 is MGHRA and CDR2 is YSYEKL. CDR3 DNA sequence: TGCGCCAGCAGCCAAGAGAGGAGGGGTGAAGCTTTCTTT. Its protein product is CASSQERRGEAFF.

About this clone itself: The junction does not match germline at one end; this may be a read error. The chain employs TRBV7-9 and TRBJ2-7; D gene unclear. This CDR3 region has 13 residues. CDR1 and CDR2 (germline): SEHNR, FQNEAQ (reference sequence). The CDR3 sequence: CASSLAMRFDPRF. In nucleotides, the CDR3 is TGTGCCAGCAGCTTAGCGATGAGATTCGATCCGCGCTTC. Filled out from reference TRBV7-9 and TRBJ2-7, the complete variable domain reads DTGVSQNPRHKITKRGQNVTFRCDPISEHNRLYWYRQTLGQGPEFLTYFQNEAQLEKSRLLSDRFSAERPKGSFSTLEIQRTEQGDSAMYLCASSLAMRFDPRFGPGTRLTVT.

This clone has a handful of counts. The chain recombines TRBV5-6 with TRBJ1-6; D call uncertain. The CDR3 covers 14 residues. In germline, CDR1 is SGHDT, CDR2 YYEEEE. The V end was cut by 3 bases, the J end by 6 bases, with 10 bases between. The CDR3 sequence is CASSWPASNSPLHF. DNA of the CDR3: TGTGCCAGCAGCTGGCCAGCGAGTAATTCACCCCTCCACTTT.

This chain joins TRBV9 and TRBJ2-3, with TRBD1 as a possible D gene (6 bases). Germline V gene lookup returns CDR1 SGDLS and CDR2 YYNGEE. Trimming stripped 4 bases from V and 2 bases from J, with 14 bases between. CDR3 size: 15 residues. The CDR3 reads CASSPTRTDTDTQYF. Here the CDR3 DNA reads TGTGCCAGCAGCCCCACCCGGACAGACACAGATACGCAGTATTTT.

This clone showed up just a few times. The rearrangement joins TRBV19 to TRBJ1-1; D may be TRBD1 (6 bases). The ends were cut back, 8 bases at V and 3 bases at J, with 16 bases in the middle. Germline V gene data show CDR1 as LNHDA and CDR2 as SQIVND (reference sequence). The CDR3 extends over 14 amino acids. This CDR3 is CASGPLQGHTEAFF. The CDR3 bases are TGTGCCAGTGGCCCGTTGCAGGGGCACACTGAAGCTTTCTTT.

This clone was recorded only once. V usage is TRBV9 and J usage is TRBJ2-2; 7 bases fit TRBD2. J was trimmed by 1 base and V by 3 bases; bases with no gene match: 3. This CDR3 is built from 15 residues. Germline V gives CDR1 SGDLS, CDR2 YYNGEE. The CDR3 here is CASSATSVNTGELFF. The CDR3 nucleotides are TGTGCCAGCAGCGCAACTAGCGTGAACACCGGGGAGCTGTTTTTT.

Worth noting for this clone: One end of the junction fails to match germline, which may point to a read error. V and J are TRBV11-2 and TRBJ2-1, with TRBD2 matching 8 bases. CDR1 is SGHAT and CDR2 is FQNNGV in the germline V gene. This CDR3 has 12 amino acids. This chain's CDR3 is CASSLGGLEDFF. In nucleotides, the CDR3 is TGTGCCAGCAGTTTAGGGGGACTAGAGGATTTCTTC.